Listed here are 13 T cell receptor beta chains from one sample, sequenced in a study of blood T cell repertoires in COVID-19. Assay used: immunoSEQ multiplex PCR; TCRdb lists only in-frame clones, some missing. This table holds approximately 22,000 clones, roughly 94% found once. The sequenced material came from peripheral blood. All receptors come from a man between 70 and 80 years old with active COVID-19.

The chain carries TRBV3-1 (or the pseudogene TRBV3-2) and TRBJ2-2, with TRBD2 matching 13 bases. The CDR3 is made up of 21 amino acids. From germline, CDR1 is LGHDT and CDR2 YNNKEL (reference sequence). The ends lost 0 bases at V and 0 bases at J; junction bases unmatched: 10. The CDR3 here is CASSQDMEGTSGVANTGELFF. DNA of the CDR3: TGTGCCAGCAGCCAAGATATGGAGGGGACTAGCGGGGTCGCGAACACCGGGGAGCTGTTTTTT.

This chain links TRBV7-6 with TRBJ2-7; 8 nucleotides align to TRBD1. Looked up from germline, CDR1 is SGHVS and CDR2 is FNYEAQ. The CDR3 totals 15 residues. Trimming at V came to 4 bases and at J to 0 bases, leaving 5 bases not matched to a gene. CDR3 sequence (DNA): TGTGCCAGCAGCTCTCGACAGGGGATCTCCTACGAGCAGTACTTC. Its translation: CASSSRQGISYEQYF. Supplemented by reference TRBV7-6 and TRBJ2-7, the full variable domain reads GAGVSQSPRYKVTKRGQDVALRCDPISGHVSLYWYRQALGQGPEFLTYFNYEAQQDKSGLPNDRFSAERPEGSISTLTIQRTEQRDSAMYRCASSSRQGISYEQYFGPGTRLTVT.

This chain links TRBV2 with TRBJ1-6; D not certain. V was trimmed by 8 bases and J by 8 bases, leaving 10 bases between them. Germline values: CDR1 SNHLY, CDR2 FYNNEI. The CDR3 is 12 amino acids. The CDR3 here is CASREQYSPLHF. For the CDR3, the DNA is TGTGCCAGCCGAGAACAGTATTCACCCCTCCACTTT. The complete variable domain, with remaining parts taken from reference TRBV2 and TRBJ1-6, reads EPEVTQTPSHQVTQMGQEVILRCVPISNHLYFYWYRQILGQKVEFLVSFYNNEISEKSEIFDDQFSVERPDGSNFTLKIRSTKLEDSAMYFCASREQYSPLHFGNGTRLTVT.

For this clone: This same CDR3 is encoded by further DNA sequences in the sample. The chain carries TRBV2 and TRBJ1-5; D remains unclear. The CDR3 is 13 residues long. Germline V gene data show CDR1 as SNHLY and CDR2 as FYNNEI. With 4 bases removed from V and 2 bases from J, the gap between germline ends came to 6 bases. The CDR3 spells CASSGGGNQPQHF. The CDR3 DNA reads TGTGCCAGCAGTGGGGGAGGCAATCAGCCCCAGCATTTT.

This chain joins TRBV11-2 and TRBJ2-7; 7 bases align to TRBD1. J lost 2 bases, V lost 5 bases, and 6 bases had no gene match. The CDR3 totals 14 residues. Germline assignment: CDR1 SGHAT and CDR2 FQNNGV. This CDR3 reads CASSRDRDPYEQYF. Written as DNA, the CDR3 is TGTGCCAGCAGCCGTGACAGGGACCCCTACGAGCAGTACTTC.

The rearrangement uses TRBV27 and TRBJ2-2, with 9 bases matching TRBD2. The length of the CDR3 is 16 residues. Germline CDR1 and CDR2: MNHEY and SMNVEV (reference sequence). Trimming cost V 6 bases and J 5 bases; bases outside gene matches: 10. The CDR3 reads CASSPRAGGPTGELFF. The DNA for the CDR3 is TGTGCCAGCAGCCCCCGCGCGGGGGGGCCGACCGGGGAGCTGTTTTTT.

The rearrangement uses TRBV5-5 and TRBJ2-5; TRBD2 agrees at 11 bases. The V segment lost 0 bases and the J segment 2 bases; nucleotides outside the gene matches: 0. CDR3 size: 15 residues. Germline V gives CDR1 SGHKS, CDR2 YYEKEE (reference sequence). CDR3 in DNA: TGTGCCAGCAGCTTGGGACTAGCGGGGCAAGAGACCCAGTACTTC. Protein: CASSLGLAGQETQYF.

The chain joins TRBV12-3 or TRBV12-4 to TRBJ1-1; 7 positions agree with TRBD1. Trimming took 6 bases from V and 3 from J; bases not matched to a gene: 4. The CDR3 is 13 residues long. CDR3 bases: TGTGCCAGCAGGAGGGGGCTGGACACTGAAGCTTTCTTT. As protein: CASRRGLDTEAFF.

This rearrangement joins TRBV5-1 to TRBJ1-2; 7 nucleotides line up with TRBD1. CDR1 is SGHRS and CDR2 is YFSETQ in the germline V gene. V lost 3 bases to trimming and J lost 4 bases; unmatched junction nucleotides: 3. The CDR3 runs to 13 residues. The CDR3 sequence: CASSWKGAYGYTF. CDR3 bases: TGCGCCAGCAGCTGGAAGGGGGCCTATGGCTACACCTTC. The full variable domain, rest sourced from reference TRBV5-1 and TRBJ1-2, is KAGVTQTPRYLIKTRGQQVTLSCSPISGHRSVSWYQQTPGQGLQFLFEYFSETQRNKGNFPGRFSGRQFSNSRSEMNVSTLELGDSALYLCASSWKGAYGYTFGSGTRLTVV.

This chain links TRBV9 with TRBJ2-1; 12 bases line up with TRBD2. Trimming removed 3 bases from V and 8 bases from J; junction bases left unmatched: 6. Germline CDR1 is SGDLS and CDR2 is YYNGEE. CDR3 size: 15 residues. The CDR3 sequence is CASSATSGSMDEQFF. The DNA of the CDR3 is TGTGCCAGCAGCGCGACTAGCGGGAGTATGGATGAGCAGTTCTTC.

The CDR3 loop reads CASRLEGIIGYTF. The CDR3 coding sequence is TGTGCCAGCAGACTGGAGGGTATAATTGGCTACACCTTC. This chain joins TRBV28 and TRBJ1-2; D unclear. V lost 6 bases and J lost 7, with 15 bases in between. This CDR3 has 13 residues. Per germline, CDR1 MDHEN and CDR2 SYDVKM.

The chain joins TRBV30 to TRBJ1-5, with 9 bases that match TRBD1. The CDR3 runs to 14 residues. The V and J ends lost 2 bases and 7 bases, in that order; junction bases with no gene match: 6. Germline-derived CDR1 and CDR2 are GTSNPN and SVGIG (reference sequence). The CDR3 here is CAWSRDRGSQPQHF. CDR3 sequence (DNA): TGTGCCTGGAGTCGAGACAGGGGGAGCCAGCCCCAGCATTTT.

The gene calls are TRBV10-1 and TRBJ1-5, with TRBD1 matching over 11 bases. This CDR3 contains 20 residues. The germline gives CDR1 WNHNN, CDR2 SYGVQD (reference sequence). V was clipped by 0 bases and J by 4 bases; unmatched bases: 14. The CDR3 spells CASSESGQGAIHIGNQPQHF. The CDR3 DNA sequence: TGCGCCAGCAGTGAGTCAGGACAGGGGGCTATCCATATAGGGAATCAGCCCCAGCATTTT.